The 25 T cell receptor beta chains in this list originate from one sample, sequenced in a study of CD8 T cells in ankylosing spondylitis (TCRdb year 2017). The protocol used for the library was 5' RACE. Sequenced on an Illumina HiSeq 2500. The public reads were quality trimmed at Q25 with fastp and then assembled into clones with MiXCR by TCRdb, keeping productive beta chains. Rows merge per CDR3 protein into single entries with the most common DNA and genes. This sample lists around 250,000 distinct CDR3 sequences; approximately 11% were detected once. Of the sample, under 7% is held by the ten largest clones. Sequencing was done on a sample of blood, either unsorted or a sorted T cell fraction (not recorded which). The receptors stem from a male donor with ankylosing spondylitis or in good health (not recorded which).

V gene TRBV5-1 combines with J gene TRBJ1-4; 9 bases map to TRBD1. Per germline, CDR1 SGHRS and CDR2 YFSETQ. The junction had 17 bases not matched to a gene; V was cut back by 9 bases and J by 8 bases. The CDR3 has 16 amino acids. The DNA of the CDR3 is TGCGCCACCCGACCCGGGACAGGGAGGTTAGGAGAAAAACTGTTTTTT. It yields the protein CATRPGTGRLGEKLFF.

This clonotype was picked up a small number of times. The V gene is TRBV20-1, the J gene TRBJ2-1; the D gene is possibly TRBD2 (6 bases). V was shortened by 0 bases and J by 4 bases, with 22 bases between the two germline ends. Germline lookup yields CDR1 DFQATT and CDR2 SNEGSKA (reference sequence). The CDR3 length is 18 residues. CDR3: CSARDTGDPKAKYNEQFF. CDR3 nucleotide sequence: TGCAGTGCTAGAGATACGGGGGACCCCAAAGCTAAGTACAATGAGCAGTTCTTC.

Points on this clonotype: A much larger clone lies one base from this, so it may be a read error. CDR3 DNA sequence: TGTGCCAGCAGTCAGCCGGGACGGAAGAGTTTTACGCAGTATTTT. Its translation is CASSQPGRKSFTQYF. The V and J genes are TRBV6-1 and TRBJ2-3, with D perhaps TRBD1 or TRBD2 (5 bases each). Germline V gene data show CDR1 as MNHNS and CDR2 as SASEGT. This CDR3 comprises 15 residues. V lost 5 bases and J 8 bases, leaving 20 bases between the germline ends.

Points on this clonotype: A much larger clone lies one base from this, so it may be a read error. The chain combines TRBV12-3 or TRBV12-4 with TRBJ1-2; 11 bases are a match to TRBD1. The CDR3 totals 13 residues. Here the CDR3 reads CASSLGRTGGYIF. The CDR3 DNA follows: TGTGCCAGCAGTTTAGGGCGGACAGGGGGCTACATCTTC.

At least ten counts were recorded for this clonotype. This chain connects TRBV6-1 to TRBJ1-5, with D unclear. The CDR3 loop spans 15 amino acids. Trimming cost V 6 bases and J 4 bases, with 16 bases left between them. CDR1 is MNHNS, CDR2 SASEGT, per germline. CDR3 DNA sequence: TGTGCCAGCAGCCTGGACGCAAACACAAATCAGCCCCAGCATTTT. Protein: CASSLDANTNQPQHF.

The V gene is TRBV2, the J gene TRBJ2-1, with 7 bases aligning to TRBD2. CDR3 size: 15 residues. Germline V gene sequence: CDR1 SNHLY, CDR2 FYNNEI. Trimming at V came to 4 bases and at J to 3 bases, leaving 6 bases not matched to a gene. The CDR3 DNA follows: TGTGCCAGCAGTGTTAGGGAGGGCCTCTACAATGAGCAGTTCTTC. It is translated as CASSVREGLYNEQFF.

The sample holds many counts of this clonotype. V and J are TRBV7-6 and TRBJ2-1; 8 bases line up with TRBD1. The length of the CDR3 is 15 residues. Germline CDR1 reads SGHVS; CDR2 reads FNYEAQ. V was clipped by 5 bases and J by 2 bases; unmatched bases: 5. This chain's CDR3 is CASSQGASAYNEQFF. In DNA, the CDR3 is TGTGCCAGCAGCCAGGGGGCGAGCGCCTACAATGAGCAGTTCTTC.

The chain recombines TRBV7-2 with TRBJ2-2, with D tentatively TRBD1 (5 bases). CDR1 SGHTA and CDR2 FQGNSA come from the germline V gene. The CDR3 contains 16 residues. Trimming cost V 6 bases and J 7 bases, with 21 bases left between them. CDR3 sequence (DNA): TGTGCCAGCAGTTTGGGAAGTGTCTCAAGGGGCGGGGAGCTGTTTTTT. This encodes CASSLGSVSRGGELFF.

Many counts were recorded for this clonotype. V gene TRBV6-1 combines with J gene TRBJ1-5, with D unresolved. Germline CDR1 reads MNHNS; CDR2 reads SASEGT. The CDR3 is 14 residues long. Trimming removed 6 bases at V and 2 bases at J, with 11 bases between. DNA for the CDR3: TGTGCCAGCAGCCCAGTCCACGGCAATCAGCCCCAGCATTTT. This encodes CASSPVHGNQPQHF.

This clonotype came up many times. The chain recombines TRBV5-1 with TRBJ2-1, with a tentative D call TRBD1 (5 bases). CDR1 is SGHRS, CDR2 YFSETQ, per germline. The CDR3 spans 13 residues. Trimming left V 0 bases short and J 6 bases short, with 7 bases between. CDR3 sequence reads: CASSLDRSNEQFF. The CDR3 DNA sequence: TGCGCCAGCAGCTTGGACAGGAGCAATGAGCAGTTCTTC.

This sequence joins TRBV11-2 and TRBJ2-5; D uncertain. CDR1 and CDR2 from the germline V gene are SGHAT and FQNNGV. This CDR3 comprises 14 residues. V lost 4 bases and J 4 bases, leaving 13 bases between the germline ends. The CDR3 DNA is TGTGCCAGCAGCTCCCGGGCCCTGGGAGAGACCCAGTACTTC. Translation gives CASSSRALGETQYF.

The chain employs TRBV7-9 and TRBJ2-5; TRBD1 aligns across 7 bases. V gave up 5 bases and J gave up 3 bases; unmatched junction bases: 9. From germline, CDR1 is SEHNR and CDR2 FQNEAQ (reference sequence). This CDR3 is built from 15 residues. The CDR3 is CASSPGTAYKETQYF. The CDR3 DNA sequence: TGTGCCAGCAGCCCCGGGACAGCTTACAAAGAGACCCAGTACTTC.

J is TRBJ1-2 and V is TRBV20-1; perhaps TRBD1 as D (5 bases). Trimming left V 0 bases short and J 2 bases short, with 16 bases between. Germline CDR1 and CDR2: DFQATT and SNEGSKA (reference sequence). CDR3 length: 16 amino acids. The CDR3 region is CSARDQLRADNYGYTF. The DNA of the CDR3 is TGCAGTGCTAGAGATCAACTCAGGGCGGACAACTATGGCTACACCTTC.

This clonotype has at least ten counts. The chain combines TRBV20-1 with TRBJ1-3, with D hard to call. This CDR3 has 13 residues. The V end lost 7 bases, the J end lost 0 bases, and 10 bases lay between the germline ends. Per the germline V gene, CDR1 is DFQATT and CDR2 is SNEGSKA (reference sequence). DNA of the CDR3: TGCAGTGTTCTAGATAGCTCTGGAAACACCATATATTTT. Its translation is CSVLDSSGNTIYF.

This clonotype came up many times. The chain is built from TRBV20-1 and TRBJ2-1; 9 bases align to TRBD2. Losses at the gene ends were 0 bases for V and 9 bases for J; bases not matched to a gene: 12. The CDR3 spans 16 residues. The germline CDR1 and CDR2 sequences are DFQATT and SNEGSKA (reference sequence). The CDR3: CSARDALRGGLVEQFF. The CDR3 nucleotides read TGCAGTGCTAGAGATGCCCTGCGGGGGGGCTTGGTTGAGCAGTTCTTC.

This clonotype was counted many times. The rearrangement links TRBV15 to TRBJ2-7; D gene uncertain. From germline, CDR1 is LNHNV and CDR2 YYDKDF (reference sequence). V lost 4 bases to trimming and J lost 2 bases, with 9 bases between them. The CDR3 sequence is 13 residues long. The CDR3 nucleotides are TGTGCCACCAGCATCGGCCTGACCTACGAGCAGTACTTC. Amino acid sequence: CATSIGLTYEQYF.

V gene TRBV5-1 combines with J gene TRBJ2-6; D unclear. Trimming cost V 5 bases and J 1 base, with 10 bases left between them. The CDR3 is made up of 15 amino acids. The V gene's germline CDR1 is SGHRS and CDR2 YFSETQ. The CDR3 nucleotides read TGCGCCAGCAGACCGACTCTGTCTGGGGCCAACGTCCTGACTTTC. This translates into CASRPTLSGANVLTF.

This clonotype has a count of ten or more. The chain employs TRBV12-3 or TRBV12-4 and TRBJ1-5; D is undetermined. This CDR3 region has 14 residues. Deletions cut 4 bases from V and 10 bases from J, with 17 bases between. The CDR3 here is CASSSRHGWEPQHF. In DNA form, the CDR3 reads TGTGCCAGCAGTTCTCGACACGGCTGGGAACCCCAGCATTTT.

Ten or more counts support this clonotype. CDR3 sequence (DNA): TGCGCCAGCAGCTTGGACCTAGCGGGAGGGTACGAGCAGTACTTC. Residues: CASSLDLAGGYEQYF. The J gene is TRBJ2-7, the V gene TRBV5-1; TRBD2 agrees at 12 bases. Germline trimming cut 0 bases from V and 4 bases from J; bases unmatched to any gene: 2. CDR3 length: 15 amino acids. CDR1 and CDR2 from the germline V gene are SGHRS and YFSETQ.

This clonotype has a count of ten or more. The chain recombines TRBV12-3 or TRBV12-4 with TRBJ1-5, with TRBD1 identical over 7 bases. This CDR3 is built from 13 residues. J lost 5 bases, V lost 3 bases, and 1 base had no gene match. The CDR3 nucleotides are TGTGCCAGCAGTTTCAGGGGGGATCAGCCCCAGCATTTT. This translates into CASSFRGDQPQHF.

V is TRBV7-8 and J is TRBJ2-4, with 14 bases lining up with TRBD2. The germline V gene has CDR1 SGHVS and CDR2 FQNEAQ. The CDR3 length is 19 residues. V shed 5 bases and J 0 bases; nucleotides not matched to a gene: 9. The CDR3 spells CASSPGLAGGTLAKNIQYF. The CDR3, as DNA: TGTGCCAGCAGCCCCGGACTAGCGGGGGGAACGCTAGCCAAAAACATTCAGTACTTC.

This chain links TRBV5-1 with TRBJ2-2; no definite D call. The V gene's germline CDR1 is SGHRS and CDR2 YFSETQ. The CDR3 has 16 residues. The V and J ends lost 1 base and 0 bases respectively, with 10 bases between them. The CDR3 nucleotides are TGCGCCAGCAGCTTGCTTGCCAGCTCGAACACCGGGGAGCTGTTTTTT. This sequence encodes CASSLLASSNTGELFF.

This clonotype was seen many times. The chain links TRBV12-3 or TRBV12-4 to TRBJ2-3; possible D gene TRBD1, 6 bases. V was clipped by 5 bases and J by 9 bases, with 21 bases between them. This CDR3 has 15 residues. In DNA, the CDR3 is TGTGCCAGCAGTAAACAGGGCCAGGGCTATGGGACGCAGTATTTT. Protein: CASSKQGQGYGTQYF.

The chain combines TRBV19 with TRBJ1-2; D unresolved. The CDR3 has 14 residues. Trimming cost V 5 bases and J 1 base, with 11 bases left between them. CDR1 is LNHDA and CDR2 is SQIVND in the germline V gene (reference sequence). The DNA for the CDR3 is TGTGCCAGTAGTTCGCAGGCGAATAACTATGGCTACACCTTC. It codes for CASSSQANNYGYTF. Combining the CDR3 with reference TRBV19 and TRBJ1-2 gives the whole variable domain DGGITQSPKYLFRKEGQNVTLSCEQNLNHDAMYWYRQDPGQGLRLIYYSQIVNDFQKGDIAEGYSVSREKKESFPLTVTSAQKNPTAFYLCASSSQANNYGYTFGSGTRLTVV.

This clonotype has only a few counts. The chain joins TRBV3-1 to TRBJ1-2, with D uncertain. Trimming removed 1 base at V and 7 bases at J, with 10 bases between. Germline V lookup: CDR1 LGHDT, CDR2 YNNKEL (reference sequence). The CDR3 spans 13 residues. In DNA, the CDR3 is TGTGCCAGCAGCCAAGGGGATACGGGTGGCTACACCTTC. It yields the protein CASSQGDTGGYTF.